These T cell receptor beta chains were read from a single sample in a study of blood T cell repertoires in COVID-19. The protocol was immunoSEQ multiplex PCR, while the TCRdb copy is restricted to in-frame clones and leaves out a portion. The repertoire holds about 210,000 clones, around 91% seen once, with about 5% in the top ten. Sequencing input: peripheral blood. The origin of the receptors is a woman aged 40 to 49 with acute or convalescent COVID-19. CDR3s include the opening cysteine and the closing phenylalanine or tryptophan. A D gene is named only where the DNA matches it firmly. Only some rows state a clone size, as once, few, many or a class for expanded clones.

TRBJ1-6,TRBD1,TRBV2,-,CASSSGQVQNSPLHF,TGTGCCAGCAGTTCAGGACAGGTTCAAAATTCACCCCTCCACTTT
TRBJ1-4,TRBD1,TRBV5-4,-,CASSPGQGDEKLFF,TGTGCCAGCAGCCCCGGACAGGGTGACGAAAAACTGTTTTTT
TRBJ1-2,-,TRBV5-1,-,CASSGWGGIYGYTF,TGCGCCAGCAGCGGCTGGGGGGGGATCTATGGCTACACCTTC
TRBJ1-1,-,TRBV18,-,CASSPDRRAEAFF,TGTGCCAGCTCACCCGACCGCAGGGCTGAAGCTTTCTTT
TRBJ2-2,-,TRBV6-4,-,CASSARATGELFF,TGTGCCAGCAGTGCCAGGGCCACCGGGGAGCTGTTTTTT
TRBJ2-1,TRBD2,TRBV7-8,-,CASSYGTNNEQFF,TGTGCCAGCAGCTACGGGACTAACAATGAGCAGTTCTTC
TRBJ1-1,TRBD1,TRBV5-1,-,CASSLRQGTEAFF,TGCGCCAGCAGCCTTCGACAGGGCACTGAAGCTTTCTTT
TRBJ1-2,TRBD1,TRBV5-4,-,CASSAWTGTQGYTF,TGTGCCAGCAGCGCCTGGACAGGAACACAGGGCTACACCTTC
TRBJ1-4,-,TRBV27,-,CASRPEPARWEKLFF,TGTGCCAGCAGGCCCGAGCCCGCGCGGTGGGAAAAACTGTTTTTT
TRBJ1-1,-,TRBV19,-,CASSINQGGAFF,TGTGCCAGTAGTATCAATCAGGGTGGAGCTTTCTTT
TRBJ1-4,TRBD1,TRBV6-1,-,CASSDRDRAEKLFF,TGTGCCAGCAGTGACCGGGACAGGGCCGAAAAACTGTTTTTT
TRBJ1-1,-,TRBV19,-,CASNQGGAFTEAFF,TGTGCCAGTAATCAGGGAGGGGCGTTCACTGAAGCTTTCTTT
TRBJ1-5,-,TRBV27,-,CASSSGTPRDQPQHF,TGTGCCAGCAGTTCGGGCACACCGAGGGATCAGCCCCAGCATTTT
TRBJ2-2,-,TRBV3-1/TRBV3-2,once,CASSLGGNTGELFF,TGTGCCAGCAGCCTAGGGGGGAACACCGGGGAGCTGTTTTTT
TRBJ2-6,TRBD1,TRBV24-1,-,CATSDPRQGGSSGANVLTF,TGTGCCACCAGTGATCCCCGACAGGGGGGCAGCTCTGGGGCCAACGTCCTGACTTTC
TRBJ1-6,-,TRBV3-1/TRBV3-2,-,CASSHPTGYSPLHF,TGTGCCAGCAGCCACCCAACAGGTTATTCACCCCTCCACTTT
TRBJ2-3,TRBD2,TRBV5-4,many,CASSLVTSVNTDTQYF,TGTGCCAGCAGCTTGGTAACTAGCGTTAACACAGATACGCAGTATTTT
TRBJ1-2,-,TRBV12-5,-,CASGLGGSRGGYTF,TGTGCTAGTGGTTTGGGTGGTAGCAGAGGAGGCTACACCTTC
TRBJ1-1,-,TRBV14,-,CASSQGGSDTEAFF,TGTGCCAGCAGCCAAGGCGGTTCCGACACTGAAGCTTTCTTT
TRBJ2-5,TRBD2,TRBV4-1,-,CASSQGSGGRGTQYF,TGCGCCAGCAGCCAAGGTAGCGGGGGACGAGGGACCCAGTACTTC
TRBJ2-1,TRBD2,TRBV5-1,-,CASSLAKAGGLNEQFF,TGCGCCAGCAGCTTGGCCAAGGCGGGGGGGCTCAATGAGCAGTTCTTC
TRBJ1-2,-,TRBV5-5,-,CASSPKTDYGYTF,TGTGCCAGCAGCCCTAAGACAGACTATGGCTACACCTTC
TRBJ1-2,-,TRBV19,-,CASSMVLSQSGYTF,TGTGCCAGTAGTATGGTCCTTAGCCAGTCTGGCTACACCTTC
TRBJ2-1,-,TRBV25-1,once,CASSALTTHSYNEQFF,TGTGCCAGCAGTGCTCTGACTACCCACTCCTACAATGAGCAGTTCTTC
TRBJ2-5,-,TRBV2,once,CASSESSGSGTQYF,TGTGCCAGCAGTGAATCCTCGGGGTCTGGGACCCAGTACTTC
TRBJ2-1,TRBD2,TRBV4-1,few,CASSQDSGGEDNEQFF,TGCGCCAGCAGCCAAGATAGCGGGGGCGAGGACAATGAGCAGTTCTTC
TRBJ1-6,TRBD1,TRBV7-2,-,CASSFGQGSSPLHF,TGTGCCAGCAGCTTCGGACAGGGGAGTTCACCCCTCCACTTT
TRBJ2-2,-,TRBV19,once,CASSIAQGQAGELFF,TGTGCCAGTAGTATAGCGCAGGGGCAGGCCGGGGAGCTGTTTTTT
TRBJ2-1,-,TRBV15,-,CATSRPSTGNEQFF,TGTGCCACCAGCAGACCTTCTACAGGCAATGAGCAGTTCTTC
TRBJ1-2,-,TRBV7-2,-,CASSGGPDLYGYTF,TGTGCCAGCAGCGGAGGACCCGACCTCTATGGCTACACCTTC
TRBJ2-3,TRBD2,TRBV5-1,once,CASSFGLAGIDTQYF,TGCGCCAGCAGCTTTGGACTAGCGGGGATAGATACGCAGTATTTT